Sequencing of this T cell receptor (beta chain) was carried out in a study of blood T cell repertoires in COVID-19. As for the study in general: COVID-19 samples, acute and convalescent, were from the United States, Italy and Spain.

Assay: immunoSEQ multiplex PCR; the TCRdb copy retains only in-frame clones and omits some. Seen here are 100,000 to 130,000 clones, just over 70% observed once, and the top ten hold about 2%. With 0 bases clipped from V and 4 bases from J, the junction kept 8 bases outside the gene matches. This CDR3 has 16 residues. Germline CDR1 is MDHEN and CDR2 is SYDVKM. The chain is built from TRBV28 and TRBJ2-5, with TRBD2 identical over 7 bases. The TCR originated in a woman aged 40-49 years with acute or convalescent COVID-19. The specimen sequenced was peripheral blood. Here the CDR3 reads CASSLWPGRATETQYF. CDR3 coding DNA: TGTGCCAGCAGTTTATGGCCGGGGAGGGCAACAGAGACCCAGTACTTC. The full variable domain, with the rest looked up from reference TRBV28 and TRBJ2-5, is DVKVTQSSRYLVKRTGEKVFLECVQDMDHENMFWYRQDPGLGLRLIYFSYDVKMKEKGDIPEGYSVSREKKERFSLILESASTNQTSMYLCASSLWPGRATETQYFGPGTRLLVL.